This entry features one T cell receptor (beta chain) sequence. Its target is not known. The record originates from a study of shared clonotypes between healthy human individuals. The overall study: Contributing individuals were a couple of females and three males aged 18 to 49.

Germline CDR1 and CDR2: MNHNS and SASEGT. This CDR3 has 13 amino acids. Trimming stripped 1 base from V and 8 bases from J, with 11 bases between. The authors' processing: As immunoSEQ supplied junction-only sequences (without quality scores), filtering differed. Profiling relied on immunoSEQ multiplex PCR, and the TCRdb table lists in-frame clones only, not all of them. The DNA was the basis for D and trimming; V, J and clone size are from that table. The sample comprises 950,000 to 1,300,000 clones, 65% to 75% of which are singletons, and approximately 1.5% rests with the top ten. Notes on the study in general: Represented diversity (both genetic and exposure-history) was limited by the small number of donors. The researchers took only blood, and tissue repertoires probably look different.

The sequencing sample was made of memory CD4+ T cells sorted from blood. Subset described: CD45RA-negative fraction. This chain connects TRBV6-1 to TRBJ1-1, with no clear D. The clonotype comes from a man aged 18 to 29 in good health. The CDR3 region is CASSEVLPFEAFF. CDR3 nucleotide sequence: TGTGCCAGCAGTGAAGTCCTCCCTTTCGAAGCTTTCTTT.